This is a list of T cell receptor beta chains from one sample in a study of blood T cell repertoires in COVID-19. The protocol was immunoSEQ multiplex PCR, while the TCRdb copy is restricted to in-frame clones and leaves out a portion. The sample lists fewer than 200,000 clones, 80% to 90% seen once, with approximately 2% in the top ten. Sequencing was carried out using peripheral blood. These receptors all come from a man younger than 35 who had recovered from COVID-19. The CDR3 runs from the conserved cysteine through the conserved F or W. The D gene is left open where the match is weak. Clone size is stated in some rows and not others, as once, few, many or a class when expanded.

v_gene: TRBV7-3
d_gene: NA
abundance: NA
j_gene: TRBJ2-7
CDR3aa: CASSLTGTAGAGEQYF
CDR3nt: TGTGCCAGCAGCTTAACAGGGACAGCGGGTGCCGGCGAGCAGTACTTC

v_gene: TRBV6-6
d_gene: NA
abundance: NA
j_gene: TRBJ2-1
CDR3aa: CASGWRENNEQFF
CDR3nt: TGTGCCAGCGGTTGGAGAGAGAACAATGAGCAGTTCTTC

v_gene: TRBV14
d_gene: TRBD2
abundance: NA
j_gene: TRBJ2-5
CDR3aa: CASSQDWTSGQETQYF
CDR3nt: TGTGCCAGCAGCCAAGATTGGACTAGCGGCCAAGAGACCCAGTACTTC

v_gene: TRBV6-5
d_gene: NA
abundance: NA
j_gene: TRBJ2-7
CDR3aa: CASSYQSGSREQYF
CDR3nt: TGTGCCAGCAGTTACCAATCGGGGTCTCGGGAGCAGTACTTC

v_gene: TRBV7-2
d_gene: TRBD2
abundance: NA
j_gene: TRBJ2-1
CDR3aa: CASSTRSGRGANEQFF
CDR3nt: TGTGCCAGCAGCACTCGTAGCGGGAGAGGGGCCAATGAGCAGTTCTTC

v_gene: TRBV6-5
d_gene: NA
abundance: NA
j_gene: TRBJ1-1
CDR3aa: CASSYPQGEDTEAFF
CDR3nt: TGTGCCAGCAGTTACCCACAGGGTGAGGACACTGAAGCTTTCTTT

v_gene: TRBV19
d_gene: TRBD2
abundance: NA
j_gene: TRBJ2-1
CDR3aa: CASSIWGLAGVGNEQFF
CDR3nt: TGTGCCAGTAGTATTTGGGGACTAGCGGGAGTTGGGAATGAGCAGTTCTTC

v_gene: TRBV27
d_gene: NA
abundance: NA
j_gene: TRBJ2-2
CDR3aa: CASSPGGPGELFF
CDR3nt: TGTGCCAGCAGTCCAGGGGGGCCCGGGGAGCTGTTTTTT

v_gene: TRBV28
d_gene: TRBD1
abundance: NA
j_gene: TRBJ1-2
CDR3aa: CASRLLRGSIGYTF
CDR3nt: TGTGCCAGCAGACTGCTCAGGGGGTCGATCGGCTACACCTTC

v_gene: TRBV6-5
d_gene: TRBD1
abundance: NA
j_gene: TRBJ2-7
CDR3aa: CASSYSRQGLSYEQYF
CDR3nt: TGTGCCAGCAGTTACTCGAGACAGGGCCTCTCCTACGAGCAGTACTTC

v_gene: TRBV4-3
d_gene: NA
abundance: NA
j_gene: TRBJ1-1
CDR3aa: CASSQGQDVPGTEAFF
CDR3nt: TGCGCCAGCAGCCAGGGTCAGGATGTTCCGGGGACTGAAGCTTTCTTT

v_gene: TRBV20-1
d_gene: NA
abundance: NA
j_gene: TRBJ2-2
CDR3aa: CSATNTGELFF
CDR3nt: TGCAGTGCCACAAACACCGGGGAGCTGTTTTTT

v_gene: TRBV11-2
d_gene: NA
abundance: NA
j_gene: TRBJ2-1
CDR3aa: CASSLLDTNNEQFF
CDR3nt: TGTGCCAGCAGCTTACTCGACACGAACAATGAGCAGTTCTTC

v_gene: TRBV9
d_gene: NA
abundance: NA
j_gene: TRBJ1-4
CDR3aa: CASNQGGVREKLFF
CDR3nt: TGTGCCAGCAACCAAGGAGGGGTCCGTGAAAAACTGTTTTTT

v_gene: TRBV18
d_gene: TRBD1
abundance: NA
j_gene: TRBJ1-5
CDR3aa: CASSPRQGAQPQHF
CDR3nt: TGTGCCAGCTCACCCCGACAGGGGGCTCAGCCCCAGCATTTT

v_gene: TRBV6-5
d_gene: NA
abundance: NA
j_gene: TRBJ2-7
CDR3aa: CASSPVRGSSYEQYF
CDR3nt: TGTGCCAGCAGCCCAGTCAGGGGCAGCTCCTACGAGCAGTACTTC

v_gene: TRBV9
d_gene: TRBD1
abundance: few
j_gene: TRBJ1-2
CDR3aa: CASSVQGVGGYTF
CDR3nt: TGTGCCAGCAGCGTTCAGGGGGTTGGTGGCTACACCTTC

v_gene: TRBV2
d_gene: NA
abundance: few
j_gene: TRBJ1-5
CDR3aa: CASSAGRSNQPQHF
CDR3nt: TGTGCCAGCAGTGCAGGGCGCAGCAATCAGCCCCAGCATTTT

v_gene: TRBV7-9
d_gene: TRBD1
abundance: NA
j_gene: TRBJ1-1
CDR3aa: CASSLGQGNTEAFF
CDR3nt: TGTGCCAGCAGCTTAGGACAGGGAAACACTGAAGCTTTCTTT

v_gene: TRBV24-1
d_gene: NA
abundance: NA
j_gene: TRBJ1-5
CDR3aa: CATSVYGYNQPQHF
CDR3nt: TGTGCCACCAGTGTTTACGGTTACAATCAGCCCCAGCATTTT

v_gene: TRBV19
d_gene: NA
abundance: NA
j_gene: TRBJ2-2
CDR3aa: CASSIGRITGELFF
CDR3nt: TGTGCCAGTAGTATAGGCAGAATCACCGGGGAGCTGTTTTTT

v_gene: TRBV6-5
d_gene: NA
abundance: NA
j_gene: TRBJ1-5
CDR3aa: CASSYAPTQPQHF
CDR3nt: TGTGCCAGCAGTTACGCCCCTACTCAGCCCCAGCATTTT

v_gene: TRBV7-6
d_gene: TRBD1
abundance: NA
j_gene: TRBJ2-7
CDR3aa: CASSSPGTGRNEQYF
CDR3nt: TGTGCCAGCAGCTCACCCGGGACAGGTCGGAACGAGCAGTACTTC

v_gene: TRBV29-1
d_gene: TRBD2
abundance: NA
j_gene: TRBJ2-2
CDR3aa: CSARTSGVRTGELFF
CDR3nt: TGCAGCGCCAGGACTAGCGGGGTCCGTACCGGGGAGCTGTTTTTT

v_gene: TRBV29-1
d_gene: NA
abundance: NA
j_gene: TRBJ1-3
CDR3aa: CSVEGLLGDGDTIYF
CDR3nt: TGCAGCGTTGAAGGGTTGCTAGGGGATGGAGACACCATATATTTT

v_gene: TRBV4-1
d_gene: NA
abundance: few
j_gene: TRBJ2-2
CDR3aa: CASSRQNTGELFF
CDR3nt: TGCGCCAGCAGCCGACAGAACACCGGGGAGCTGTTTTTT

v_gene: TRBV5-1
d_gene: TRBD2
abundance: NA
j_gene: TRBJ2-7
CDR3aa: CASSELAGNYEQYF
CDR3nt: TGCGCCAGCAGCGAACTAGCGGGGAACTACGAGCAGTACTTC

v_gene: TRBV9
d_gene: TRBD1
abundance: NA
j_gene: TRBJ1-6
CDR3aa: CASSERTGSNSPLHF
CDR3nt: TGTGCCAGCAGCGAGCGGACAGGTTCAAATTCACCCCTCCACTTT

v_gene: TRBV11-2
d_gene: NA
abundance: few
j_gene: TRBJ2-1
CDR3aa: CASSLDRDNEQFF
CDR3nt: TGTGCCAGCAGCTTAGACAGGGACAATGAGCAGTTCTTC

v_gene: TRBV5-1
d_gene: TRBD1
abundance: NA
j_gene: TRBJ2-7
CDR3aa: CASSPGTGSEGYF
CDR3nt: TGCGCCAGCAGCCCGGGGACAGGGAGTGAGGGGTACTTC

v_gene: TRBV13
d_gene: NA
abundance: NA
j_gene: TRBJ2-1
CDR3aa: CASSFGGHNEQFF
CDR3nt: TGTGCCAGCAGCTTCGGGGGACACAATGAGCAGTTCTTC

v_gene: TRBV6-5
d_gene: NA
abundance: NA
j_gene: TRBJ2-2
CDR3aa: CASSYGGGTGELFF
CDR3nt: TGTGCCAGCAGTTACGGGGGAGGCACCGGGGAGCTGTTTTTT

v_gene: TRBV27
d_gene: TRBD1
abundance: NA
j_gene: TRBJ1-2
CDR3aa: CASSFRASGQGLDYGYTF
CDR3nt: TGTGCCAGCAGTTTTCGGGCCTCGGGACAGGGGTTAGACTATGGCTACACCTTC

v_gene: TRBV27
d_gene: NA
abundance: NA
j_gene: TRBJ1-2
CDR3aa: CASRGVGAKVYGYTF
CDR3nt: TGTGCCAGCAGGGGAGTCGGCGCAAAAGTTTATGGCTACACCTTC

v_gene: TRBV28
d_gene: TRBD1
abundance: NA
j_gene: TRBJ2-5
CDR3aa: CASSRDSGATQYF
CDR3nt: TGTGCCAGCAGCCGGGACAGTGGGGCGACCCAGTACTTC

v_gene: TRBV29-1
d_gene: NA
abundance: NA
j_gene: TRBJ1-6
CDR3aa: CSVSSPDSPLHF
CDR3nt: TGCAGCGTTTCCTCCCCAGATTCACCCCTCCACTTT

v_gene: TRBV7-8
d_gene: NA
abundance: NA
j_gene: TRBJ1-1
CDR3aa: CASSLDQGWMNTEAFF
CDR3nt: TGTGCCAGCAGCTTAGATCAGGGTTGGATGAACACTGAAGCTTTCTTT

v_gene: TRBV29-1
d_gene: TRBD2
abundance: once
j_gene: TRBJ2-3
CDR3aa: CSVETGLAGGRPSTDTQYF
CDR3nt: TGCAGCGTTGAAACAGGACTAGCGGGAGGACGCCCTAGCACAGATACGCAGTATTTT

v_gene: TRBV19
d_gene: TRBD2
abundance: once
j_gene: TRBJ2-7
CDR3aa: CASSIKVRLAQYF
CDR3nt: TGTGCCAGTAGTATAAAGGTTAGACTAGCTCAGTACTTC

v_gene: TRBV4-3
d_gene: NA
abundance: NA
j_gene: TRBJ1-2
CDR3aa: CASSQDGIGYGYTF
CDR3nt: TGCGCCAGCAGCCAAGACGGGATTGGATATGGCTACACCTTC